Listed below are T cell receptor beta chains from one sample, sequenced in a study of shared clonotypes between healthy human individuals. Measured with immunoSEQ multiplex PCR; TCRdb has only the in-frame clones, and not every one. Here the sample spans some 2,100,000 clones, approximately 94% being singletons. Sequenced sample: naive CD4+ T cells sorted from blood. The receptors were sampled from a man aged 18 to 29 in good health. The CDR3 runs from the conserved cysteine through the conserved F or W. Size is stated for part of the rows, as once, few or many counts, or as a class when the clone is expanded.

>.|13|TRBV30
CAWSNRRQETQYF
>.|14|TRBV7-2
CASSPPTGFYEQYF
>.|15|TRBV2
CASGTWVSSGNTIYF
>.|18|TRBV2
CASSDGVGVGGLNTEAFF
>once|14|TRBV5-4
CASSLGSEGYEQYF
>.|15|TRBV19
CASSLGTGRTDTQYF
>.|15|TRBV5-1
CASSFDPGSGYEQYF
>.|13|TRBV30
CAWSGLSGNTIYF
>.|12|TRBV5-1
CASSSTGEGYTF
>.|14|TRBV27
CASRLTGFSEKLFF
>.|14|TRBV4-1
CASSQVNKKETQYF
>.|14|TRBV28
CASSLTPGNSPLHF
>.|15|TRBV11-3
CASSLGFAGRDEQFF
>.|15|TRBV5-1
CASSSRTGTNSPLHF
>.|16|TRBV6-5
CASSLTGGLMRTEAFF
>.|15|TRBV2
CASSKGRQGPYEQYF
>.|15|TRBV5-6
CASSWRQGGGTGQFF
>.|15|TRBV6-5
CASSFNRAPNTEAFF
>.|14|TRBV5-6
CASSKRANTDTQYF
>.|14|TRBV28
CASSSAPPMAEAFF
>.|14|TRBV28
CASSPGTGAYEQYF
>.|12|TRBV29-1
CSVEFGTGELFF
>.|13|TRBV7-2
CASSLVLAETQYF
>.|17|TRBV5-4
CASGGLADAANTGELFF
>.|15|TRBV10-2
CASSAGQGTTDTQYF
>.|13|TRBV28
CASSSTGSVEQYF
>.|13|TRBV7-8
CASSLGPNYEQYF
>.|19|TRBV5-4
CASSWSGTSGSRGAETQYF
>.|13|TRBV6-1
CASTISSGNTIYF
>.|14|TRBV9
CASSARQGEETQYF
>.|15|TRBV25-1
CASSEMDRLVETQYF
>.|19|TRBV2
CASSEAGDRAPGSNQPQHF
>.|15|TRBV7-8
CASSSPVEGTYEQYF
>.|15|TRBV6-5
CASGSTGGLAYEQYF
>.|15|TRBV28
CASAHQPLVGYGYTF